The following is a T cell receptor (beta chain) sequence with its context. Its target is not known. TCRdb reprocessed the reads with MiXCR, giving one entry per CDR3 protein. Of just under 500,000 distinct CDR3 sequences in the sample, about 33% are singletons; the top ten hold 15% to 20%. Trimming took 3 bases from V and 4 from J, leaving 9 bases between them. The length of the CDR3 is 13 residues. CDR1 MNHEY and CDR2 SMNVEV come from the germline V gene (reference sequence). The data stem from a study of T cell repertoires in cytomegalovirus infection. Broader study findings: Cumulated frequencies of public TCR beta families served to identify carriers of CMV plus the relevant HLA. Across the ex vivo response, the dominant clonotypes were HLA-C-restricted CMV-specific TCR beta clonotypes.

The sequencing here drew on cultured PBMCs, taken from culture after CMV antigen stimulation. The TCR originated in a human donor in good health (CMV status not recorded). Some clones in this sample may be carry-over from other donors' samples. V usage is TRBV27 and J usage is TRBJ2-5, with D hard to call. Written as DNA, the CDR3 is TGTGCCAGCAGTTTGTACAGTGGAGAGACCCAGTACTTC. It yields the protein CASSLYSGETQYF.